The next 9 T cell receptor beta chains were all read from a single sample in a study of blood T cell repertoires in COVID-19. This table comes from immunoSEQ multiplex PCR, and its TCRdb copy is limited to in-frame clones, with some not included. The sample has around 110,000 clones, about nine tenths seen once; the top ten hold roughly 2%. The sequenced sample was peripheral blood. These receptors were collected from a human donor with active COVID-19. The donor label of this sample is uncertain.

This chain joins TRBV19 and TRBJ1-2, with D possibly being TRBD1 (6 bases). This CDR3 is built from 14 residues. V lost 3 bases and J lost 8, with 16 bases in between. Germline lookup yields CDR1 LNHDA and CDR2 SQIVND (reference sequence). Here the CDR3 DNA reads TGTGCCAGTAGTATGATTGGCAGGGGCAGGGGCTACACCTTC. Translating gives CASSMIGRGRGYTF.

V gene TRBV6-5 combines with J gene TRBJ1-5; 10 bases line up with TRBD1. The CDR3 spans 14 residues. With V trimmed by 7 bases and J by 6 bases, 6 bases remained unmatched. CDR1 and CDR2 (germline): MNHEY, SVGAGI. CDR3 protein: CASKDRGAGQPQHF. The CDR3 DNA reads as TGTGCCAGCAAGGACAGGGGGGCTGGTCAGCCCCAGCATTTT.

The V call is TRBV6-5, the J call TRBJ1-1, with 8 bases aligning to TRBD1. CDR3 length: 14 residues. The junction had 4 bases not matched to a gene; V was cut back by 6 bases and J by 1 base. Germline CDR1 and CDR2: MNHEY and SVGAGI. The CDR3 reads CASRLGQANTEAFF. The CDR3 bases are TGTGCCAGCAGGCTGGGACAGGCGAACACTGAAGCTTTCTTT.

This clone was recorded only once. The chain employs TRBV19 and TRBJ2-3; TRBD2 agrees at 7 bases. Germline V gene data show CDR1 as LNHDA and CDR2 as SQIVND (reference sequence). The CDR3 has 17 amino acids. The junction had 14 bases not matched to a gene; V was cut back by 5 bases and J by 3 bases. In DNA, the CDR3 is TGTGCCAGTAGTCCCCTCGGGACTAATCGACGTACAGATACGCAGTATTTT. As protein: CASSPLGTNRRTDTQYF.

V usage is TRBV2 and J usage is TRBJ2-7; 7 positions agree with TRBD1. With V trimmed by 6 bases and J by 4 bases, 9 bases remained unmatched. Looked up from germline, CDR1 is SNHLY and CDR2 is FYNNEI. CDR3 length: 14 residues. The CDR3 region is CASRGDRVGYEQYF. Here the CDR3 DNA reads TGTGCCAGCAGGGGTGACAGGGTTGGGTACGAGCAGTACTTC.

This chain connects TRBV21-1 to TRBJ1-1. TRBV21-1 is listed as a pseudogene. The CDR3 spans 17 residues. The CDR3 loop reads CASSKARVDLRATEAFF. The CDR3 bases are TGTGCCAGCAGCAAAGCGAGGGTGGATCTTCGGGCCACTGAAGCTTTCTTT.

The rearrangement uses TRBV4-3 and TRBJ1-1; possible D gene TRBD1, 6 bases. This CDR3 comprises 14 residues. CDR1 and CDR2 (germline): LGHNA, YSLEER. V was clipped by 1 base and J by 6 bases, with 12 bases between them. The CDR3 spells CASSQVRDTAEAFF. The CDR3 DNA sequence: TGCGCCAGCAGCCAAGTAAGGGACACGGCTGAAGCTTTCTTT.

The chain's CDR3 is CASSSVAGEGYTF. CDR3 sequence (DNA): TGTGCCAGCAGCTCCGTGGCCGGGGAAGGCTACACCTTC. The V gene is TRBV5-4, the J gene TRBJ1-2; D gene ambiguous. The CDR3 loop spans 13 amino acids. The germline V gene encodes CDR1 SGHNT and CDR2 YYREEE (reference sequence). V dropped 3 bases and J dropped 8 bases, with 14 bases sitting between them.

This rearrangement joins TRBV5-4 to TRBJ2-5; weak D call: TRBD2 (6 bases). CDR3 length equals 15 residues. The V end lost 3 bases, the J end lost 2 bases, and 14 bases lay between the germline ends. Germline V gene data show CDR1 as SGHNT and CDR2 as YYREEE (reference sequence). This CDR3 is CASSSRRALQETQYF. In DNA, the CDR3 is TGTGCCAGCAGCTCCCGGAGGGCGCTTCAAGAGACCCAGTACTTC.